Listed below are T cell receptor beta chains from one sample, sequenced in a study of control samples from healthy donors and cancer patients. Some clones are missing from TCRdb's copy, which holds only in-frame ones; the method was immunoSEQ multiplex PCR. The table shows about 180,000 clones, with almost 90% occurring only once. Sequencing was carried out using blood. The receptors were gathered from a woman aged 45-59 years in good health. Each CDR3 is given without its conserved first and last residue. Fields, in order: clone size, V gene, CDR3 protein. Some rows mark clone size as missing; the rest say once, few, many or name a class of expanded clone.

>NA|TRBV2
ASSEGRGASYEQY
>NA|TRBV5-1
ASRNDRVHDGYT
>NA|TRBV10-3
AISDLVSPRSYEQY
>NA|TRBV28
ASGGGPQKGYGYT
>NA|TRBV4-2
ASSQGTSGSSGQF
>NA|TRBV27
ASSLNFELRGSAF
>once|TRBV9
ASSAGSQPQH
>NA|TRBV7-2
ASRWTGGITEAF
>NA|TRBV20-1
SASLAGVGGDTQY
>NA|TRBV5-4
ASRNTENNSPLH
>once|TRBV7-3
ASSLSTIDSPLH
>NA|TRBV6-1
ASSEARGRGNQPQH
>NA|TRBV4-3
ASSQGVWGTRGNTIY
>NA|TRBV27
ASSLAGNYGYT
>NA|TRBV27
ASSSQGLAGPDTQY
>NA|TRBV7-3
ASSRQGTSPLH
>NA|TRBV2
ASDWGPEAF
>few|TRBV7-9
ASSFLDIYEQY
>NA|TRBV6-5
ASGLSETQY
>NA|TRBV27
ASSLESSGLARSYEQY